One and the same sample provided the 5 T cell receptor beta chains below, sequenced in a study of blood T cell repertoires in COVID-19. Measured with immunoSEQ multiplex PCR; TCRdb has only the in-frame clones, and not every one. The repertoire includes about 230,000 clones, around four fifths of them detected once, and under 3% sits in the top ten. The sequenced sample was peripheral blood. The receptors were gathered from a woman in her 70s with active or convalescent COVID-19.

J is TRBJ2-1 and V is TRBV6-1; 8 bases agree with TRBD2. The junction had 7 bases not matched to a gene; V was cut back by 2 bases and J by 4 bases. Germline V gene sequence: CDR1 MNHNS, CDR2 SASEGT. CDR3 size: 16 residues. The CDR3, as DNA: TGTGCCAGCAGTGAAATCAGTAGCGGGACTTACAATGAGCAGTTCTTC. Translated: CASSEISSGTYNEQFF.

This chain connects TRBV30 to TRBJ1-5, with 7 positions matching TRBD1. The CDR3 has 14 amino acids. Germline V gene sequence: CDR1 GTSNPN, CDR2 SVGIG (reference sequence). V shed 8 bases, J shed 3 bases, and the junction held 10 bases outside the gene matches. The CDR3 here is CAVSQGTVNQPQHF. Written as DNA, the CDR3 is TGTGCCGTCAGTCAAGGGACAGTCAATCAGCCCCAGCATTTT.

J is TRBJ2-3 and V is TRBV19; TRBD1 matches 7 bases. The CDR3 contains 14 residues. V shed 11 bases and J 2 bases; nucleotides not matched to a gene: 10. Germline V gives CDR1 LNHDA, CDR2 SQIVND (reference sequence). The CDR3 sequence: CASARGQHTDTQYF. The CDR3 DNA sequence: TGTGCCTCAGCAAGGGGACAGCACACAGATACGCAGTATTTT.

The chain couples TRBV5-5 to TRBJ2-7; the match to TRBD1 covers 8 bases. V lost 8 bases and J lost 10; bases outside the gene matches: 17. The V gene's germline CDR1 is SGHKS and CDR2 YYEKEE (reference sequence). The CDR3 length is 14 residues. In DNA form, the CDR3 reads TGTGCCAGTATGGACAGGGTAAAAGGGCAGGAACAGTACTTC. It is translated as CASMDRVKGQEQYF.

This clone was seen a single time. The chain recombines TRBV6-6 with TRBJ1-2, with D possibly matching TRBD1 (5 bases). V was cut by 5 bases and J by 5 bases, with 15 bases left in between. The CDR3 runs to 14 residues. Germline assignment: CDR1 MNHNY and CDR2 SVGAGI (reference sequence). The CDR3 DNA is TGTGCCAGCAGTCCCAGGGTGATGGGTTATGGCTACACCTTC. This sequence encodes CASSPRVMGYGYTF.